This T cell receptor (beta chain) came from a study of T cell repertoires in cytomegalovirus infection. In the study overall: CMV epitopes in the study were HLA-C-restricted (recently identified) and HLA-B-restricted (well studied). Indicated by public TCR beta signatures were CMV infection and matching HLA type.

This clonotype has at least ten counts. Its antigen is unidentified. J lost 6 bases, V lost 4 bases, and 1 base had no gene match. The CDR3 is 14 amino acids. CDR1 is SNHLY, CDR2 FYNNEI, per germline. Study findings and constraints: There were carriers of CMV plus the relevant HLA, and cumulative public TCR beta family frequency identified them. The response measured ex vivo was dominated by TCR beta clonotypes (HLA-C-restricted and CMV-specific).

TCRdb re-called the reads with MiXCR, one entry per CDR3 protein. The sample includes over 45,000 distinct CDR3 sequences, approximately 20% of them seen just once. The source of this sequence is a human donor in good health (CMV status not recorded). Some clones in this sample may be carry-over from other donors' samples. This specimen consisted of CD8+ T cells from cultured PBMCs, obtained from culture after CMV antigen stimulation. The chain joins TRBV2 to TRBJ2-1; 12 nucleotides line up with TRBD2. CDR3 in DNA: TGTGCCAGCAGTGGGACTAGCGGGATCAATGAGCAGTTCTTC. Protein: CASSGTSGINEQFF.